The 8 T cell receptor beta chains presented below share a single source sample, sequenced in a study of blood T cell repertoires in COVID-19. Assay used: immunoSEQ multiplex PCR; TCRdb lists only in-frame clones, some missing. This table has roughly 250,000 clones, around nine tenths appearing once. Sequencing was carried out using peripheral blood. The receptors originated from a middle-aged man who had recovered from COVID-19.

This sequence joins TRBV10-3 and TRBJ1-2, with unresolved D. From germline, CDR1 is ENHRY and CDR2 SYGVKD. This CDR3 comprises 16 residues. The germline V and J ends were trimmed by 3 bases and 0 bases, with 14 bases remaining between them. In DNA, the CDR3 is TGTGCCATCAGTGATAAGTTGAGGAGTACTAACTATGGCTACACCTTC. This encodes CAISDKLRSTNYGYTF.

CDR3 nucleotides: TGTGCCAGCACCGGCAGGGCTTCAGAGACCCAGTACTTC. As protein: CASTGRASETQYF. This chain joins TRBV6-6 and TRBJ2-5; tentatively, D is TRBD1 (5 bases). Trimming stripped 7 bases from V and 4 bases from J, with 13 bases between. The germline V gene has CDR1 MNHNY and CDR2 SVGAGI (reference sequence). The CDR3 is 13 amino acids.

CDR3: CASSQGRLAYNEQFF. DNA for the CDR3: TGCGCCAGCAGCCAAGGTCGGCTAGCCTACAATGAGCAGTTCTTC. The chain couples TRBV4-1 to TRBJ2-1; D is undetermined. With 1 base removed from V and 2 bases from J, the gap between germline ends came to 9 bases. CDR3 size: 15 residues. CDR1 MGHRA and CDR2 YSYEKL come from the germline V gene.

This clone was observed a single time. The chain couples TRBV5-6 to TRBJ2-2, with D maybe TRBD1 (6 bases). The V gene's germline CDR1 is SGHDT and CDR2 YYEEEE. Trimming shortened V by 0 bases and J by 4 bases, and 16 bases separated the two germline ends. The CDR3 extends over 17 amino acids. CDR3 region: CASSLVLGRGPTGELFF. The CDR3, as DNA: TGTGCCAGCAGCTTGGTGCTGGGCAGGGGTCCCACCGGGGAGCTGTTTTTT.

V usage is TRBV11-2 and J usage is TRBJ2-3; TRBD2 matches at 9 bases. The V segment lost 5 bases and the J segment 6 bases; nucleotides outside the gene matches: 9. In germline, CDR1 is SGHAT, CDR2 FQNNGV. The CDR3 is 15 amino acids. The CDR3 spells CASSQMTSGLDTQYF. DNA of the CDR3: TGTGCCAGCAGCCAAATGACTAGCGGTCTGGATACGCAGTATTTT.

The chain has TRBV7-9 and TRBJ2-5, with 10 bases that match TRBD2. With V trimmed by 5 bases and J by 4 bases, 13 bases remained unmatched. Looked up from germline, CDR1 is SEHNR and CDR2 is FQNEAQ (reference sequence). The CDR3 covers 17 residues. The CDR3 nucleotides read TGTGCCAGCAGCCTGGGGGGGCTAGCGGGAGATCGAGAGACCCAGTACTTC. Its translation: CASSLGGLAGDRETQYF.

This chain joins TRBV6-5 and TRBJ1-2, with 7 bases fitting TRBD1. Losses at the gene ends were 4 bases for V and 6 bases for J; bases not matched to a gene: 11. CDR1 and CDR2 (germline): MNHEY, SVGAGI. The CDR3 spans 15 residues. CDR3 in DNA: TGTGCCAGCAGTTTATTGACAGGGTCTAGCCATGGCTACACCTTC. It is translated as CASSLLTGSSHGYTF.

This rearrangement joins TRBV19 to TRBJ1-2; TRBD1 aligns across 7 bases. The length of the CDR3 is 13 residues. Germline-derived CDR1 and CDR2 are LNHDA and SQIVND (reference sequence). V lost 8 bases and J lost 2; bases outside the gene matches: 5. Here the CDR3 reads CASHRGVNYGYTF. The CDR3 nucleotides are TGTGCCAGTCACAGGGGCGTGAACTATGGCTACACCTTC.